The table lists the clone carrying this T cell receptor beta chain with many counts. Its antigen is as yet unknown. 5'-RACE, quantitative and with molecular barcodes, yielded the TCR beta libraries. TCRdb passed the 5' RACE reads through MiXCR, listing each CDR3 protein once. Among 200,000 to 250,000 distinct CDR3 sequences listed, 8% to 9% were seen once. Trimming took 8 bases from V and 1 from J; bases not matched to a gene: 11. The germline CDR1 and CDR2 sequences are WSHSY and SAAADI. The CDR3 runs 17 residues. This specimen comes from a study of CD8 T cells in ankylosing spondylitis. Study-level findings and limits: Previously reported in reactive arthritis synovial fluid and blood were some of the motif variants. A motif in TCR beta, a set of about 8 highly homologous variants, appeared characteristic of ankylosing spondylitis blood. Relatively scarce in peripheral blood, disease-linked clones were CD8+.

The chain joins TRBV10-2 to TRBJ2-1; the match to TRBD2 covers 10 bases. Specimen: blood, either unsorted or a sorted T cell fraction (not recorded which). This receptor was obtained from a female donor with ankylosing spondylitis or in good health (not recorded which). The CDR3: CASDSSGSSTSYNEQFF. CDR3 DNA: TGCGCCAGCGATTCTAGCGGGAGTTCCACGTCCTACAATGAGCAGTTCTTC.